A selection of T cell receptor beta chains follows, all from one sample in a study of Tregs in tolerant kidney transplant recipients. TCRdb's copy holds only in-frame clones and misses some; the assay was immunoSEQ multiplex PCR. Seen here are tens of thousands of clones, 90% to 95% observed once, and the top ten hold approximately 0.5%. This sample comprised CD4+ T cells from blood, obtained before the transplant. Every receptor here comes from a human donor who received a combined kidney and bone marrow transplant. Each CDR3 is given with its conserved first and last residue. Each record gives: J gene, V gene, D gene, clone size, CDR3 DNA, CDR3 protein. The D gene is left open where the match is weak. The size field is filled for only some rows; it gives once, few, many or a size class.

>TRBJ2-4|TRBV9|.|.
TGTGCCAGCAGCGTAGACGGGAGTACAGACATTCAGTACTTC
CASSVDGSTDIQYF
>TRBJ2-1|TRBV20-1|TRBD2|.
TGCAGTCCCAGGCAGGGAGGGGAGCAGTTCTTC
CSPRQGGEQFF
>TRBJ2-2|TRBV30|.|.
TGTGCCTGGAGTGCCCAGGGAACCGGGGAGCTGTTTTTT
CAWSAQGTGELFF
>TRBJ2-7|TRBV20-1|.|.
TGCGGAGGAGGGCTCAGGGACGAGCAGTACTTC
CGGGLRDEQYF
>TRBJ1-2|TRBV7-2|.|.
TGTGCCAGCAGCTGGCGGGCAGTAGTGGGAGCTAACTATGGCTACACCTTC
CASSWRAVVGANYGYTF
>TRBJ2-7|TRBV11-3|TRBD2|once
TGTGCCAGCAGCCAGTGGGCGGGAGCCGTCTACGAGCAGTACTTC
CASSQWAGAVYEQYF
>TRBJ2-1|TRBV18|TRBD1|.
TGTGCCAGCTCACCGCTCGGGACAGGGGGCCTCGATGAGCAGTTCTTC
CASSPLGTGGLDEQFF
>TRBJ1-5|TRBV18|TRBD1|.
TGTGCCAGCTCACCACAGGGGGCAGATCAGCCCCAGCATTTT
CASSPQGADQPQHF
>TRBJ2-2|TRBV5-5|TRBD1|.
TGTGCCAGCAGCTTGGAGGGCAGGGGGCAGTCCGGGGAGCTGTTTTTT
CASSLEGRGQSGELFF
>TRBJ2-1|TRBV7-3|TRBD2|.
TGTGCCAGCAGCTTAACTAGCGGGAGGGCCCAGGGCGAGCAGTTCTTC
CASSLTSGRAQGEQFF
>TRBJ1-4|TRBV7-9|.|.
TGTGCCAGCAGCCAAGATACGGGAGGTGAAAAACTGTTTTTT
CASSQDTGGEKLFF
>TRBJ2-1|TRBV9|.|.
TGTGCCAGCAGCGTAACTATGGGTGAGCAGTTCTTC
CASSVTMGEQFF
>TRBJ2-3|TRBV30|TRBD2|few
TGTGCCTGGACGTCGGCGGGAGGTTCAGATACGCAGTATTTT
CAWTSAGGSDTQYF
>TRBJ2-1|TRBV27|TRBD1|.
TGTGCCAGCAGCCAAGACAGGGATATCGGGAATGAGCAGTTCTTC
CASSQDRDIGNEQFF
>TRBJ1-2|TRBV18|TRBD1|.
TGTGCCAGCTCACCAAACAGGGGGGAAATATATGGCTACACCTTC
CASSPNRGEIYGYTF
>TRBJ2-7|TRBV4-2|.|.
TGTGCCAGCAGCCAAGATAGGGCAGGGCTTTACGAGCAGTACTTC
CASSQDRAGLYEQYF
>TRBJ1-5|TRBV7-9|TRBD1|.
TGTGCCAGCAGCCCGGACAGGGCTGGGGGCAATCAGCCCCAGCATTTT
CASSPDRAGGNQPQHF
>TRBJ1-1|TRBV23-1|.|.
TGCGCCAGCAGTGAGGAGGGGAAAGACACTGAAGCTTTCTTT
CASSEEGKDTEAFF
>TRBJ2-5|TRBV2|.|.
TGTGCCAGCAATCAAGGACAGACCCAAGAGACCCAGTACTTC
CASNQGQTQETQYF
>TRBJ1-1|TRBV4-3|TRBD1|.
TGCGCCAGCAGCCAAGAGGGGACAGGGGGAGTTGAAGCTTTCTTT
CASSQEGTGGVEAFF
>TRBJ2-7|TRBV28|.|.
TGTGCCAGCAGTCCTCAGGTGAACGAGCAGTACTTC
CASSPQVNEQYF
>TRBJ2-1|TRBV18|TRBD1|.
TGTGCCAGCTCAGCAGGTCGGGACAGGCCTCAGTTCTTC
CASSAGRDRPQFF
>TRBJ2-5|TRBV18|.|.
TGTGCCAGCTCACCACCAGGGGTAGTCGGGTACCAAGAGACCCAGTACTTC
CASSPPGVVGYQETQYF
>TRBJ1-1|TRBV6-5|TRBD1|.
TGTGCCAGCAGTTACTCCGGGACAGGGGGCACTGAAGCTTTCTTT
CASSYSGTGGTEAFF